There are a few counts of the clone carrying this TCR beta chain. Each donor gave approximately 9.1 milliliters of peripheral blood. The CDR3 spans 16 residues. CDR1 and CDR2 (germline): MNHNS, SASEGT. With 2 bases clipped from V and 4 bases from J, the junction kept 9 bases outside the gene matches. Primed by a sample-barcoded 5' primer and a J-beta primer mix, a second PCR proceeded for roughly 6 to 12 cycles. TCRdb re-analysed the 5' RACE reads in MiXCR, keeping a single row per CDR3 protein. The data hold about 570,000 distinct CDR3 sequences, with 25% to 30% observed a single time. The data were taken from a study of blood T cells in healthy people across ages.

The sequence was obtained from a woman between 70 and 85 years old in good health. Sequenced sample: blood. V usage is TRBV6-1 and J usage is TRBJ2-7; 9 nucleotides agree with TRBD2. CDR3 sequence reads: CASSESVRTSVYEQYF. CDR3 coding DNA: TGTGCCAGCAGTGAAAGTGTCCGGACTAGCGTTTACGAGCAGTACTTC.